These 3 T cell receptor beta chains came from one sample sequenced in a study of CD8 T cells in ankylosing spondylitis. Whole-study findings and limits: In ankylosing spondylitis blood, a motif of roughly 8 highly homologous TCR beta variants appeared characteristic.

These receptors have no known antigen. From the 5' RACE reads, TCRdb called clonotypes with MiXCR, one entry per CDR3 protein. Among 100,000 to 150,000 distinct CDR3 sequences listed, approximately 17% were seen once. Sample: blood, either unsorted or a sorted T cell fraction (not recorded which). Source of these receptors: a male donor with ankylosing spondylitis.

This clonotype has more than one count but fewer than ten. The chain uses TRBV4-3 and TRBJ2-2; 13 bases line up with TRBD2. This CDR3 is built from 19 residues. CDR1 and CDR2 (germline): LGHNA, YSLEER. V trimming: 4 bases; J trimming: 3 bases; junction bases outside the gene matches: 11. CDR3 nucleotides: TGCGCCAGCAGCCCTGGGACTAGCGGGAACAGAAGGGACACCGGGGAGCTGTTTTTT. Translation gives CASSPGTSGNRRDTGELFF.

The chain couples TRBV12-3 or TRBV12-4 to TRBJ2-7; 8 nucleotides match TRBD1. The CDR3 is made up of 14 amino acids. V trimming: 3 bases; J trimming: 3 bases; junction bases outside the gene matches: 4. The CDR3 sequence: CASSFSDRGYEQYF. The CDR3 DNA reads as TGTGCCAGCAGTTTTTCTGACAGGGGCTACGAGCAGTACTTC.

The chain uses TRBV15 and TRBJ1-5, with a weak D call TRBD1 (5 bases). Germline assignment: CDR1 LNHNV and CDR2 YYDKDF (reference sequence). Trimming stripped 0 bases from V and 2 bases from J, with 8 bases between. CDR3 size: 15 residues. The CDR3 here is CATSRDLGGNQPQHF. CDR3 nucleotides: TGTGCCACCAGCAGAGATCTGGGGGGCAATCAGCCCCAGCATTTT.